One sample yielded the 26 T cell receptor beta chains listed below, sequenced in a study of blood T cell repertoires in COVID-19. Assay: immunoSEQ multiplex PCR; the TCRdb copy retains only in-frame clones and omits some. The sample has about 400,000 clones, about 88% seen once. Specimen: peripheral blood. These receptors were obtained from a human donor in a cohort sampled during active COVID-19.

V gene TRBV30 combines with J gene TRBJ1-2, with a possible D match to TRBD1 (5 bases). Germline V CDR1 and CDR2: GTSNPN, SVGIG (reference sequence). This CDR3 spans 12 amino acids. V was cut by 2 bases and J by 7 bases, with 11 bases left in between. The CDR3: CAWSSAGIGYTF. Here the CDR3 DNA reads TGTGCCTGGAGTAGCGCAGGGATTGGCTACACCTTC.

Worth noting for this clone: A junction boundary mismatches the germline segment, possibly from a read error. The V call is TRBV5-5, the J call TRBJ1-2, with 8 bases aligning to TRBD1. This CDR3 spans 11 amino acids. The V gene's germline CDR1 is SGHKS and CDR2 YYEKEE (reference sequence). The CDR3 bases are TGTGCCAGCAGCACGACAGGGGTGGGGTTCTTC. Its translation is CASSTTGVGFF. Full variable domain (remainder filled in from reference TRBV5-5 and TRBJ1-2): DAGVTQSPTHLIKTRGQQVTLRCSPISGHKSVSWYQQVLGQGPQFIFQYYEKEERGRGNFPDRFSARQFPNYSSELNVNALLLGDSALYLCASSTTGVGFFGSGTRLTVV.

The rearrangement links TRBV6-1 to TRBJ2-3; 7 bases are shared with TRBD1. The CDR3 runs 18 residues. Germline lookup yields CDR1 MNHNS and CDR2 SASEGT. The J segment lost 1 base and the V segment lost 4 bases, leaving 14 bases of the junction unmatched. CDR3 residues: CASSVLGLGGSGTDTQYF. CDR3 coding DNA: TGTGCCAGCAGTGTCTTAGGTTTAGGGGGCTCGGGCACAGATACGCAGTATTTT.

A single count supports this clone. This chain links TRBV7-9 with TRBJ2-5, with D hard to call. The CDR3 totals 15 residues. V was clipped by 3 bases and J by 2 bases, with 13 bases between them. The germline gives CDR1 SEHNR, CDR2 FQNEAQ (reference sequence). In nucleotides, the CDR3 is TGTGCCAGCAGCTTTAGTACCCCCGCACAAGAGACCCAGTACTTC. It specifies CASSFSTPAQETQYF.

The gene calls are TRBV19 and TRBJ1-5; 8 bases line up with TRBD1. Germline V gene lookup returns CDR1 LNHDA and CDR2 SQIVND (reference sequence). This CDR3 spans 15 amino acids. V shed 5 bases, J shed 3 bases, and the junction held 6 bases outside the gene matches. CDR3 sequence (DNA): TGTGCCAGTAGTCCAGGGGGCTACAACAATCAGCCCCAGCATTTT. Translated, it gives CASSPGGYNNQPQHF.

DNA of the CDR3: TGTGCCAGCAGTTACGACGGGACTAGCATTTACGAGCAGTACTTC. It encodes CASSYDGTSIYEQYF. The V call is TRBV6-5, the J call TRBJ2-7, with 9 bases lining up with TRBD2. Germline V gene data show CDR1 as MNHEY and CDR2 as SVGAGI. The CDR3 contains 15 residues. With V trimmed by 2 bases and J by 4 bases, 6 bases remained unmatched.

This clone has a single count. The chain uses TRBV30 and TRBJ1-1, with a weak D call TRBD1 (6 bases). The V gene lost 8 bases and the J gene lost 0 bases, with 16 bases spanning the gap. Germline V gene lookup returns CDR1 GTSNPN and CDR2 SVGIG (reference sequence). There are 14 residues in the CDR3. The CDR3 DNA reads TGTGCCCGAGGGGGGGGACAATTGAACACTGAAGCTTTCTTT. The encoded protein is CARGGGQLNTEAFF.

V and J are TRBV5-6 and TRBJ1-6; the match to TRBD1 covers 7 bases. The trim removed 2 bases at V and 10 bases at J, leaving 9 bases unmatched. The CDR3 spans 15 residues. Germline-derived CDR1 and CDR2 are SGHDT and YYEEEE. Here the CDR3 reads CASSFFQGVRSPLHF. In DNA, the CDR3 is TGTGCCAGCAGCTTCTTTCAGGGGGTTAGATCACCCCTCCACTTT.

This chain connects TRBV21-1 to TRBJ2-5; whether TRBD2, the table's D call, matches the DNA was not checked. TRBV21-1 represents a pseudogene. The CDR3 is 19 residues long. CDR3 protein: CASSKRSPEGGDLQETQYF. The CDR3 DNA reads TGTGCCAGCAGCAAAAGGAGCCCGGAGGGCGGGGACCTCCAAGAGACCCAGTACTTC.

The CDR3 loop reads CASNWGPDTQYF. As DNA, the CDR3 is TGTGCCAGCAACTGGGGCCCAGATACGCAGTATTTT. The chain has TRBV2 and TRBJ2-3; weak D call: TRBD1 (5 bases). Trimming pared 7 bases from V and 4 bases from J, leaving 9 bases between. Germline lookup yields CDR1 SNHLY and CDR2 FYNNEI. The CDR3 is 12 amino acids.

Only one count was recorded for this clone. The gene calls are TRBV11-2 and TRBJ2-5; TRBD2 aligns across 8 bases. The CDR3 consists of 14 residues. The J segment lost 4 bases and the V segment lost 1 base, leaving 2 bases of the junction unmatched. CDR1 and CDR2 (germline): SGHAT, FQNNGV. The CDR3 protein is CASSLVAGGETQYF. The CDR3 DNA is TGTGCCAGCAGCTTAGTGGCGGGAGGAGAGACCCAGTACTTC.

This rearrangement joins TRBV5-4 to TRBJ1-2; D gene uncertain. Germline V CDR1 and CDR2: SGHNT, YYREEE (reference sequence). This CDR3 has 14 amino acids. Trimming took 0 bases from V and 4 from J, leaving 10 bases between them. The CDR3 sequence is CASSLVGGSYGYTF. CDR3 coding DNA: TGTGCCAGCAGCTTGGTTGGTGGCAGCTATGGCTACACCTTC.

This clone was seen a single time. The chain is built from TRBV4-2 and TRBJ1-5; 9 positions match TRBD1. Germline CDR1 is LGHNA and CDR2 is YNFKEQ. The CDR3 consists of 17 residues. Trimming cost V 1 base and J 9 bases; bases outside gene matches: 13. The CDR3 sequence is CASSQGEGGQGQWPQHF. CDR3 sequence (DNA): TGTGCCAGCAGCCAAGGAGAGGGGGGACAGGGTCAATGGCCCCAGCATTTT.

The genes are TRBV7-2 and TRBJ1-6, with D perhaps TRBD1 (5 bases). Trimming cost V 1 base and J 5 bases, with 12 bases left between them. CDR3 length equals 16 residues. CDR1 and CDR2 (germline): SGHTA, FQGNSA. CDR3 sequence: CASSLVGQPDNSPLHF. The CDR3, as DNA: TGTGCCAGCAGCTTAGTGGGGCAGCCTGATAATTCACCCCTCCACTTT. Variable domain in full (rest from reference TRBV7-2 and TRBJ1-6): GAGVSQSPSNKVTEKGKDVELRCDPISGHTALYWYRQSLGQGLEFLIYFQGNSAPDKSGLPSDRFSAERTGGSVSTLTIQRTQQEDSAVYLCASSLVGQPDNSPLHFGNGTRLTVT.

The J gene is TRBJ2-1, the V gene TRBV4-2, with 10 bases lining up with TRBD2. Trimming took 2 bases from V and 7 from J; bases not matched to a gene: 8. Looked up from germline, CDR1 is LGHNA and CDR2 is YNFKEQ. The CDR3 is made up of 16 amino acids. CDR3 region: CASSQQERGGLNEQFF. DNA of the CDR3: TGTGCCAGCAGCCAACAGGAGCGGGGGGGCCTTAATGAGCAGTTCTTC.

V gene TRBV28 combines with J gene TRBJ2-1; possibly TRBD2 for D (6 bases). Germline V gene sequence: CDR1 MDHEN, CDR2 SYDVKM. V was cut by 0 bases and J by 8 bases, with 11 bases left in between. The CDR3 is made up of 14 amino acids. CDR3 sequence: CASSLWTRVDEQFF. The CDR3 DNA sequence: TGTGCCAGCAGTTTATGGACTAGAGTGGATGAGCAGTTCTTC. Variable domain in full (rest from reference TRBV28 and TRBJ2-1): DVKVTQSSRYLVKRTGEKVFLECVQDMDHENMFWYRQDPGLGLRLIYFSYDVKMKEKGDIPEGYSVSREKKERFSLILESASTNQTSMYLCASSLWTRVDEQFFGPGTRLTVL.

This rearrangement joins TRBV5-6 to TRBJ2-1, with TRBD2 matching over 8 bases. J gave up 3 bases and V 0 bases, and 5 bases lay outside the gene matches. The germline gives CDR1 SGHDT, CDR2 YYEEEE. CDR3 length equals 16 residues. The CDR3 region has the DNA TGTGCCAGCAGCTTGGGTCGAAGCGGGAGCTACAATGAGCAGTTCTTC. Amino acid sequence: CASSLGRSGSYNEQFF.

The V and J genes are TRBV18 and TRBJ2-7; 7 bases agree with TRBD1. Germline values: CDR1 KGHSH, CDR2 LQKENI. The CDR3 extends over 17 amino acids. Unmatched junction bases numbered 13, after V lost 3 bases and J lost 2 bases. The CDR3 region is CASSPLGGNVDAYEQYF. CDR3 bases: TGTGCCAGCTCACCTTTAGGGGGCAACGTCGACGCCTACGAGCAGTACTTC.

The V and J genes are TRBV7-8 and TRBJ2-1, with D possibly TRBD1 on 5 matching bases. Trimming removed 5 bases from V and 0 bases from J, with 14 bases in between. The germline gives CDR1 SGHVS, CDR2 FQNEAQ. The CDR3 has 16 amino acids. The CDR3 loop reads CASSGLRQSSYNEQFF. The CDR3 nucleotides read TGTGCCAGCAGCGGCCTGCGACAGAGCTCCTACAATGAGCAGTTCTTC.

This chain uses TRBV7-2 with TRBJ1-5; D might be TRBD1 (6 bases). CDR3 length equals 15 residues. V lost 2 bases to trimming and J lost 3 bases, with 11 bases between them. Germline V CDR1 and CDR2: SGHTA, FQGNSA. CDR3 DNA sequence: TGTGCCAGCAGCTTACGGGCAGGGGACAATCAGCCCCAGCATTTT. It specifies CASSLRAGDNQPQHF.

This clone occurred once. V and J are TRBV11-2 and TRBJ2-7; 7 bases are a match to TRBD1. Germline CDR1 reads SGHAT; CDR2 reads FQNNGV. Unmatched junction bases numbered 7, after V lost 5 bases and J lost 3 bases. The CDR3 is 14 residues long. The CDR3 DNA follows: TGTGCCAGCAGCCGAGGGGACAGTCTCTACGAGCAGTACTTC. This encodes CASSRGDSLYEQYF. The whole variable domain, remainder taken from reference TRBV11-2 and TRBJ2-7, is EAGVAQSPRYKIIEKRQSVAFWCNPISGHATLYWYQQILGQGPKLLIQFQNNGVVDDSQLPKDRFSAERLKGVDSTLKIQPAKLEDSAVYLCASSRGDSLYEQYFGPGTRLTVT.

The chain uses TRBV23-1 and TRBJ1-3, with D possibly matching TRBD1 (5 bases). TRBV23-1 is recorded as an ORF, its role being uncertain. CDR3 length: 16 residues. V lost 1 base, J lost 0 bases, and 10 bases lay in between. The CDR3 nucleotides read TGCGCCAGCAGTCAATTTGACAGCTACTCTGGAAACACCATATATTTT. Translation gives CASSQFDSYSGNTIYF.

The chain couples TRBV19 to TRBJ1-1; 8 bases agree with TRBD1. The CDR3 is 17 residues long. CDR1 and CDR2 from the germline V gene are LNHDA and SQIVND (reference sequence). J gave up 0 bases and V 8 bases, and 14 bases lay outside the gene matches. The CDR3 bases are TGTGCCAGTCTCGACGGGCGGTCAGGGGGCCTGAACACTGAAGCTTTCTTT. This encodes CASLDGRSGGLNTEAFF.

This clone was recorded only once. The chain couples TRBV6-5 to TRBJ2-1; 12 bases fit TRBD2. V shed 4 bases, J shed 8 bases, and the junction held 6 bases outside the gene matches. The CDR3 is made up of 15 amino acids. Germline loops: CDR1 MNHEY, CDR2 SVGAGI. Written as DNA, the CDR3 is TGTGCCAGCAGTTTGACTAGCGGGAGTATATATGAGCAGTTCTTC. Translated, it gives CASSLTSGSIYEQFF.

This clone was observed a single time. V gene TRBV6-6 combines with J gene TRBJ1-1; tentatively, D is TRBD1 (6 bases). With 5 bases removed from V and 5 bases from J, the gap between germline ends came to 24 bases. Germline lookup yields CDR1 MNHNY and CDR2 SVGAGI (reference sequence). The CDR3 runs 17 residues. The CDR3 DNA reads TGTGCCAGCAGTCGACTTATCCTTAGGGGGTTGGGGACTGAAGCTTTCTTT. It specifies CASSRLILRGLGTEAFF.

The chain carries TRBV2 and TRBJ1-5; 7 bases fit TRBD1. CDR1 and CDR2 (germline): SNHLY, FYNNEI. With V trimmed by 8 bases and J by 3 bases, 4 bases remained unmatched. The CDR3 consists of 13 residues. The CDR3 loop reads CASGQENNQPQHF. The DNA of the CDR3 is TGTGCCAGCGGACAGGAGAACAATCAGCCCCAGCATTTT.